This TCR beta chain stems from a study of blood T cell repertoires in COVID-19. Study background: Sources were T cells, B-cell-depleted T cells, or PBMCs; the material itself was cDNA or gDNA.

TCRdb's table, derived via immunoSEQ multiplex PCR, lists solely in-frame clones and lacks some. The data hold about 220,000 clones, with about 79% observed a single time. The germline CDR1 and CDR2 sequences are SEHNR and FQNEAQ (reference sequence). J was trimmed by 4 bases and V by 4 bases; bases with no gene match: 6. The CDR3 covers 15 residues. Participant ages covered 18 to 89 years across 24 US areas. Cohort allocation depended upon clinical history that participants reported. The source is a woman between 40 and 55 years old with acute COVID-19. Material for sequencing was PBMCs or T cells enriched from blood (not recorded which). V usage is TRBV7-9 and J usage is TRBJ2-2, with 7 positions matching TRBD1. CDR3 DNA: TGTGCCAGCAGCTGGGACAGCCGATCCACCGGGGAGCTGTTTTTT. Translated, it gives CASSWDSRSTGELFF.